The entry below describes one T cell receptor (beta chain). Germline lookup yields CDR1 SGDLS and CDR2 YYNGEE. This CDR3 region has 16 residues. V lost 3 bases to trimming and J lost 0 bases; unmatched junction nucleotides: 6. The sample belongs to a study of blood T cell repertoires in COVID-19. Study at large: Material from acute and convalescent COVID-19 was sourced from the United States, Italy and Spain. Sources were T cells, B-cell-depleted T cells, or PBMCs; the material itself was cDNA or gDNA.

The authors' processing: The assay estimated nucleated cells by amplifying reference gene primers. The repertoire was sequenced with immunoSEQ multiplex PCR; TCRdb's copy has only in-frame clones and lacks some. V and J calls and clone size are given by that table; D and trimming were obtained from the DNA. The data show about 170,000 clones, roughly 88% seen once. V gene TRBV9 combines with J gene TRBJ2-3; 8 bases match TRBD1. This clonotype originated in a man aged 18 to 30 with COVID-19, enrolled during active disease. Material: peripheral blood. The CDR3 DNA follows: TGTGCCAGCAGCGGCCTGACAGGGGCTAGCACAGATACGCAGTATTTT. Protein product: CASSGLTGASTDTQYF.